The sequence of this TCR beta chain was determined in a study of PD-1 blockade in classical Hodgkin lymphoma. Study-level points and caveats: Patients were excluded if nivolumab began under 1 year after ASCT (the autologous transplant). Complete responders had baseline diversity similar to newly diagnosed patients. Factors driving the repertoire differences, possibly disease activity or prior therapy, remain undefined.

Time point: cycle 4 day 1 (C4D1), after more than five weeks of nivolumab. Every one of the patients relapsed after autologous stem cell transplantation (brentuximab vedotin exposure was variable). Researchers used magnetic negative selection to pull out pure CD4+ T cells from thawed PBMCs. Best responses were complete response, partial response or progressive disease. TCRdb's copy holds only in-frame clones and misses some; the assay was immunoSEQ multiplex PCR. The sample yields about 30,000 clones, about 86% seen once. The CDR3 sequence is 15 residues long. V was pared by 2 bases and J by 4 bases, with 2 bases of the junction left unmatched. CDR1 and CDR2 (germline): SGHTS, YDEGEE. As for this clone: No antigen is known for it.

This receptor was taken from a human donor with classical Hodgkin lymphoma. The input for sequencing was CD4+ T cells from blood, taken before the fourth cycle of nivolumab. V usage is TRBV5-8 and J usage is TRBJ2-1, with TRBD1 matching 11 bases. CDR3 residues: CASSFGTGGYNEQFF. CDR3 DNA sequence: TGTGCCAGCAGCTTCGGGACAGGGGGGTACAATGAGCAGTTCTTC.